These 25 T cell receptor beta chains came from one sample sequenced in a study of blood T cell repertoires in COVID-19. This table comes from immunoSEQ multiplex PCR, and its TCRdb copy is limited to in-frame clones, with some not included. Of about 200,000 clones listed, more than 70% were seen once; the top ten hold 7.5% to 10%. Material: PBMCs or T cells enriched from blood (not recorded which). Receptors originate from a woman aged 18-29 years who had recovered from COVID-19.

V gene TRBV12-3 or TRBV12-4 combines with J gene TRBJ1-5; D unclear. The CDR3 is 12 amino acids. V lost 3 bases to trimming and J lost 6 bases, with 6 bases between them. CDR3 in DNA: TGTGCCAGCAGTTTCGGGGTTCAGCCCCAGCATTTT. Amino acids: CASSFGVQPQHF.

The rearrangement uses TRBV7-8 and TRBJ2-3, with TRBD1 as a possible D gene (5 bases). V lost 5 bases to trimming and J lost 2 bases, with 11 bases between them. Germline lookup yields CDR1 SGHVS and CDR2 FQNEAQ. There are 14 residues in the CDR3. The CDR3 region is CASSPRVLTDTQYF. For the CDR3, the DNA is TGTGCCAGCAGCCCCAGGGTCCTCACAGATACGCAGTATTTT.

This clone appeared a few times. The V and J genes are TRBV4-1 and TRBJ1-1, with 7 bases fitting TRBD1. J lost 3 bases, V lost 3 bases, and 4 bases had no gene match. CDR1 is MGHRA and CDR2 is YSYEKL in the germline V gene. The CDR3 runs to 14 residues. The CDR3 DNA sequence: TGCGCCAGCAGCCACTCCGACAGGGACACTGAAGCTTTCTTT. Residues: CASSHSDRDTEAFF.

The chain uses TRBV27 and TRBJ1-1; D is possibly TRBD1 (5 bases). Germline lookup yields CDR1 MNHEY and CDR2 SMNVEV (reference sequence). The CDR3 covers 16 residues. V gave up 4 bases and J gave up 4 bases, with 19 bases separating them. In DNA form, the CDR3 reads TGTGCCAGCAGTTCCGTGACGCCGCAGGGATCCACTGAAGCTTTCTTT. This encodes CASSSVTPQGSTEAFF.

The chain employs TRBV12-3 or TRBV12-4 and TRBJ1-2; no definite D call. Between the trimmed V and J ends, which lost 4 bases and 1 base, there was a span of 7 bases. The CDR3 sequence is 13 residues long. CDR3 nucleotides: TGTGCCAGCAGTTCTACAGATAACTATGGCTACACCTTC. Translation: CASSSTDNYGYTF.

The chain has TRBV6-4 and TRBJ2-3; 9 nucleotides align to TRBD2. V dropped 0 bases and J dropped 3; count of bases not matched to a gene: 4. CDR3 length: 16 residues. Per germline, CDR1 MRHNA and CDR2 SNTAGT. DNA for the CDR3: TGTGCCAGCAGTGACTCGAGGACTAGCGAAACAGATACGCAGTATTTT. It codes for CASSDSRTSETDTQYF.

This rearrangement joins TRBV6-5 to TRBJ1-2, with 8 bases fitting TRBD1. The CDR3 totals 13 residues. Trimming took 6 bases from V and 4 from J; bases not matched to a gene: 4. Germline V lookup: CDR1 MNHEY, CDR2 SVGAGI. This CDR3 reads CASRKGQGYGYTF. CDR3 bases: TGTGCCAGCAGGAAAGGACAGGGCTATGGCTACACCTTC.

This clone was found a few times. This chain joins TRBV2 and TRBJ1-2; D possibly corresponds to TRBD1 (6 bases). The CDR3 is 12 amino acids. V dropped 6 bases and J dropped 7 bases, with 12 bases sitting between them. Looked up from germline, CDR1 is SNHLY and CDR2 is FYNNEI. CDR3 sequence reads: CASSRGLGGYTF. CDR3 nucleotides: TGTGCCAGCAGCAGGGGCCTCGGTGGCTACACCTTC. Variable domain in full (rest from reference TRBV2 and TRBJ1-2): EPEVTQTPSHQVTQMGQEVILRCVPISNHLYFYWYRQILGQKVEFLVSFYNNEISEKSEIFDDQFSVERPDGSNFTLKIRSTKLEDSAMYFCASSRGLGGYTFGSGTRLTVV.

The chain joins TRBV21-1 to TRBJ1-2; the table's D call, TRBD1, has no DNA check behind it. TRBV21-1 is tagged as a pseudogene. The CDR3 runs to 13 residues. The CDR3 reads CASSKAPGQGGPF. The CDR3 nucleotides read TGTGCCAGCAGCAAAGCTCCCGGACAGGGGGGTCCCTTC.

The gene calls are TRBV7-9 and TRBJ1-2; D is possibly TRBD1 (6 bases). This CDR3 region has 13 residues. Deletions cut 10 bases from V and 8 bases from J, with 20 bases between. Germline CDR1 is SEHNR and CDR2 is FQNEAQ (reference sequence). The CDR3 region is CAIRIRLDRGYTF. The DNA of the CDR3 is TGTGCCATCCGGATACGCCTTGACAGGGGCTACACCTTC.

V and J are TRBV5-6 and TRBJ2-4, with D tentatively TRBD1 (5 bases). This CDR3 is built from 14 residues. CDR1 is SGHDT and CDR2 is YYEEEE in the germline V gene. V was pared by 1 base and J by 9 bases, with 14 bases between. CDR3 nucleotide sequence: TGTGCCAGCAGCTTGTTATCAGGGTCGGGCATTCAGTACTTC. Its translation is CASSLLSGSGIQYF.

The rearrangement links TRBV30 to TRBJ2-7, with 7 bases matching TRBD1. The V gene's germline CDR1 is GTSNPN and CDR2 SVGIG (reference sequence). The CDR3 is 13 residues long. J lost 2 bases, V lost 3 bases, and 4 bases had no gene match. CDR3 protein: CAWRPGQTYEQYF. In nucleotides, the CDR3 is TGTGCCTGGAGGCCGGGACAGACCTACGAGCAGTACTTC. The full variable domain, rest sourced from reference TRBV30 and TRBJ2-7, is SQTIHQWPATLVQPVGSPLSLECTVEGTSNPNLYWYRQAAGRGLQLLFYSVGIGQISSEVPQNLSASRPQDRQFILSSKKLLLSDSGFYLCAWRPGQTYEQYFGPGTRLTVT.

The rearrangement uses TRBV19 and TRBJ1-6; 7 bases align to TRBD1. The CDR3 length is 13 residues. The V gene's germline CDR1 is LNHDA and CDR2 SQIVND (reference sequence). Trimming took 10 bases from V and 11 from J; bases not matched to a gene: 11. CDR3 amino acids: CATQGGGATPLHF. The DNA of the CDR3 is TGTGCCACCCAAGGAGGGGGCGCGACACCCCTCCACTTT. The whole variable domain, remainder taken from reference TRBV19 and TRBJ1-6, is DGGITQSPKYLFRKEGQNVTLSCEQNLNHDAMYWYRQDPGQGLRLIYYSQIVNDFQKGDIAEGYSVSREKKESFPLTVTSAQKNPTAFYLCATQGGGATPLHFGNGTRLTVT.

CDR3 loop: CSVNRGYNSPLHF. CDR3 DNA sequence: TGCAGCGTCAACAGGGGCTATAATTCACCCCTCCACTTT. The chain is built from TRBV29-1 and TRBJ1-6; 7 bases match TRBD1. CDR1 and CDR2 from the germline V gene are SQVTM and ANQGSEA. V lost 6 bases and J lost 3; bases outside the gene matches: 2. The CDR3 is made up of 13 amino acids.

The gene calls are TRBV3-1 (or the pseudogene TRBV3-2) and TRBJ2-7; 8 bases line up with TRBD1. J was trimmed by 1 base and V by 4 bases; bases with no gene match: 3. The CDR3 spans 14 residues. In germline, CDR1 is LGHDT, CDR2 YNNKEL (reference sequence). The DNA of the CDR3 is TGTGCCAGCAGCCGAGGACAGGGTTCCTACGAGCAGTACTTC. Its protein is CASSRGQGSYEQYF.

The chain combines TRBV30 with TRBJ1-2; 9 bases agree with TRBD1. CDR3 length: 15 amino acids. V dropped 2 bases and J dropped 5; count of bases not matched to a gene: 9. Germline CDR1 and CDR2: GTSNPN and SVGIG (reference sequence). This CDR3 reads CAWSPGQGNRYGYTF. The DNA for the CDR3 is TGTGCCTGGAGTCCCGGACAGGGGAATCGGTATGGCTACACCTTC.

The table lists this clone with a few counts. The CDR3 is CASSLYGTENTEAFF. CDR3 sequence (DNA): TGTGCCAGCAGCTTATATGGGACAGAGAACACTGAAGCTTTCTTT. The genes are TRBV7-9 and TRBJ1-1; the match to TRBD1 covers 7 bases. Unmatched junction bases numbered 4, after V lost 2 bases and J lost 1 base. Germline loops: CDR1 SEHNR, CDR2 FQNEAQ (reference sequence). The length of the CDR3 is 15 residues.

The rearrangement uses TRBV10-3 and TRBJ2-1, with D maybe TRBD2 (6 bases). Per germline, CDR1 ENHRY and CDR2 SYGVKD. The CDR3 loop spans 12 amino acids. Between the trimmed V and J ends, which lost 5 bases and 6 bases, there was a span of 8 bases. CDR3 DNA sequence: TGTGCCATCAGTACTAGCATCAATGAGCAGTTCTTC. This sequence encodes CAISTSINEQFF.

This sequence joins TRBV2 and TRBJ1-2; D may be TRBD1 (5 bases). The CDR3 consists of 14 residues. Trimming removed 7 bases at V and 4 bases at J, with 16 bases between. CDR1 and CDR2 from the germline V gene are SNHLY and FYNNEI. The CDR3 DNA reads TGTGCCAGCAACGAGCGGGACGGCCCCTATGGCTACACCTTC. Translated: CASNERDGPYGYTF.

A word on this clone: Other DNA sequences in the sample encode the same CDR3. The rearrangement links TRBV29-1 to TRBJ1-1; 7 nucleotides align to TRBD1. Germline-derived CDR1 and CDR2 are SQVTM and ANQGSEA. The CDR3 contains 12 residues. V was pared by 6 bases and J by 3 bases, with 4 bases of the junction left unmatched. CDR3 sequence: CSVGRGYTEAFF. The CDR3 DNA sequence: TGCAGCGTCGGCAGGGGGTACACTGAAGCTTTCTTT. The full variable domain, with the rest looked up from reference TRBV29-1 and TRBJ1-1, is SAVISQKPSRDICQRGTSLTIQCQVDSQVTMMFWYRQQPGQSLTLIATANQGSEATYESGFVIDKFPISRPNLTFSTLTVSNMSPEDSSIYLCSVGRGYTEAFFGQGTRLTVV.

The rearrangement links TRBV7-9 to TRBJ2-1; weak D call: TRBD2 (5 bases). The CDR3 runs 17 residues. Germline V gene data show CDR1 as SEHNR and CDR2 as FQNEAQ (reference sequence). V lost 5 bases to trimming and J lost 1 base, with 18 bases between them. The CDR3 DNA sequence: TGTGCCAGCAGCCCCCCGGGGTTCGAGGTATCCTACAATGAGCAGTTCTTC. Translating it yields CASSPPGFEVSYNEQFF.

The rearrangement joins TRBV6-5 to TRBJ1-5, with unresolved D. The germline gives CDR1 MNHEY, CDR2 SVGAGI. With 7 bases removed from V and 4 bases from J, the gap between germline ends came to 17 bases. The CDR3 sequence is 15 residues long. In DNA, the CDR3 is TGTGCCAGCAATCTCGAGGACTGGCCGAATCAGCCCCAGCATTTT. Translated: CASNLEDWPNQPQHF.

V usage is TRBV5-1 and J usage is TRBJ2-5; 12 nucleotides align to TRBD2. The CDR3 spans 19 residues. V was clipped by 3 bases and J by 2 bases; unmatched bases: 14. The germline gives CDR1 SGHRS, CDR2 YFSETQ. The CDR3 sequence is CASSYPLAGGKEDQETQYF. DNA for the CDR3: TGCGCCAGCAGCTACCCTCTAGCGGGGGGGAAGGAAGATCAAGAGACCCAGTACTTC. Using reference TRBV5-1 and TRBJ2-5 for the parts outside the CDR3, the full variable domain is KAGVTQTPRYLIKTRGQQVTLSCSPISGHRSVSWYQQTPGQGLQFLFEYFSETQRNKGNFPGRFSGRQFSNSRSEMNVSTLELGDSALYLCASSYPLAGGKEDQETQYFGPGTRLLVL.

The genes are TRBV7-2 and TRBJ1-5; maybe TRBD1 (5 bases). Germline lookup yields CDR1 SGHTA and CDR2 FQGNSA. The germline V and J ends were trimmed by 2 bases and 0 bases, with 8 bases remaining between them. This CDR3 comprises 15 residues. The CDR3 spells CASSLTGGSNQPQHF. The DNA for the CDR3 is TGTGCCAGCAGCTTAACCGGGGGTAGCAATCAGCCCCAGCATTTT.

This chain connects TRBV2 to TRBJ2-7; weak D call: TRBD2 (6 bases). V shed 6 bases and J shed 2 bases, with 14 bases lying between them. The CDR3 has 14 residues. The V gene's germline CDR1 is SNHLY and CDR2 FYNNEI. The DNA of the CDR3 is TGTGCCAGCAGAGTGAGGCGGACTACCTACGAGCAGTACTTC. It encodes CASRVRRTTYEQYF.